These 9 T cell receptor beta chains share one sample of origin, sequenced in a study of shared clonotypes between healthy human individuals. This table comes from immunoSEQ multiplex PCR, and its TCRdb copy is limited to in-frame clones, with some not included. There are a few million clones in the sample; 90% to 96% occur only once, and over 0.1% lies in the top ten. Sequencing used naive CD4+ T cells sorted from blood. Regarding subset: CD45RA+ positively selected. All receptors derive from a young man in good health.

V gene TRBV6-5 combines with J gene TRBJ1-6; 7 bases are a match to TRBD1. The CDR3 totals 16 residues. Germline CDR1 MNHEY, CDR2 SVGAGI. J lost 6 bases, V lost 3 bases, and 8 bases had no gene match. CDR3 residues: CASSYAPGGGNSPLHF. The CDR3 nucleotides are TGTGCCAGCAGTTATGCGCCAGGGGGAGGTAATTCACCCCTCCACTTT.

The J gene is TRBJ1-2, the V gene TRBV6-6; D ambiguous. The CDR3 extends over 13 amino acids. Trimming pared 6 bases from V and 4 bases from J, leaving 12 bases between. CDR1 MNHNY and CDR2 SVGAGI come from the germline V gene (reference sequence). DNA of the CDR3: TGTGCCAGCAGGATGGATGGGAGCTATGGCTACACCTTC. As protein: CASRMDGSYGYTF.

This chain links TRBV13 with TRBJ1-1; TRBD1 agrees at 7 bases. Germline values: CDR1 PRHDT, CDR2 FYEKMQ (reference sequence). This CDR3 is 15 amino acids long. V was clipped by 5 bases and J by 3 bases; unmatched bases: 9. The CDR3 nucleotides are TGTGCCAGCAGCCAGTACCTCAGGGGGGACACTGAAGCTTTCTTT. Translating it yields CASSQYLRGDTEAFF. The full variable domain, completed using reference TRBV13 and TRBJ1-1, is AAGVIQSPRHLIKEKRETATLKCYPIPRHDTVYWYQQGPGQDPQFLISFYEKMQSDKGSIPDRFSAQQFSDYHSELNMSSLELGDSALYFCASSQYLRGDTEAFFGQGTRLTVV.

The V and J genes are TRBV18 and TRBJ2-3, with D perhaps TRBD1 or TRBD2 (6 bases each). V shed 6 bases and J shed 3 bases, with 19 bases lying between them. Germline CDR1 reads KGHSH; CDR2 reads LQKENI. The CDR3 sequence is 16 residues long. Here the CDR3 reads CASSPGGRRITDTQYF. DNA of the CDR3: TGTGCCAGCTCGCCTGGGGGGCGGAGGATAACAGATACGCAGTATTTT.

The rearrangement uses TRBV2 and TRBJ2-7; D call uncertain. The V and J ends lost 1 base and 6 bases respectively, with 10 bases between them. The CDR3 consists of 13 residues. Germline CDR1 reads SNHLY; CDR2 reads FYNNEI. The CDR3 sequence: CASSEGPVGEQYF. The DNA of the CDR3 is TGTGCCAGCAGTGAAGGCCCAGTGGGCGAGCAGTACTTC.

This clone has a single count. The J gene is TRBJ2-5, the V gene TRBV5-4; TRBD2 aligns across 7 bases. Germline CDR1 is SGHNT and CDR2 is YYREEE (reference sequence). The CDR3 runs 16 residues. V gave up 2 bases and J gave up 5 bases; unmatched junction bases: 12. DNA for the CDR3: TGTGCCAGCAGCTTACTTGAGACTAGCACAAGGGAGACCCAGTACTTC. Translated: CASSLLETSTRETQYF.

The chain employs TRBV5-6 and TRBJ1-3; possibly TRBD1 for D (5 bases). This CDR3 region has 14 residues. CDR1 is SGHDT and CDR2 is YYEEEE in the germline V gene. V dropped 5 bases and J dropped 2 bases, with 11 bases sitting between them. The CDR3 spells CASRPGTTGNTIYF. CDR3 DNA sequence: TGTGCCAGCAGACCTGGGACTACTGGAAACACCATATATTTT.

The chain employs TRBV15 and TRBJ2-1, with TRBD1 as a possible D gene (6 bases). The germline gives CDR1 LNHNV, CDR2 YYDKDF (reference sequence). The CDR3 totals 14 residues. V lost 1 base, J lost 7 bases, and 11 bases lay in between. The DNA of the CDR3 is TGTGCCACCAGCAGAGGCCAGGGGTGGAATGAGCAGTTCTTC. As protein: CATSRGQGWNEQFF.

V gene TRBV6-5 combines with J gene TRBJ2-2; tentatively, D is TRBD1 (5 bases). The CDR3 runs 14 residues. Germline V CDR1 and CDR2: MNHEY, SVGAGI. V shed 0 bases and J shed 7 bases, with 9 bases lying between them. The CDR3, as DNA: TGTGCCAGCAGTTACTCCCAGGGAAACGGGGAGCTGTTTTTT. This sequence encodes CASSYSQGNGELFF.